This T cell receptor (beta chain) is from a study of blood T cells in healthy people across ages. A second PCR of 7 to 11 cycles used a sample-barcoded 5' primer and a J-beta primer mix. A template-switch adaptor with 12 random nucleotides tagged each cDNA molecule. TCRdb reanalysed the 5' RACE reads using MiXCR and keeps one entry per CDR3 protein. Among under 950,000 distinct CDR3 sequences listed, 22% were seen once. CDR3 length: 13 residues. V was shortened by 7 bases and J by 4 bases, with 13 bases between the two germline ends. The sequence derives from a man in his 70s in good health. Input material: blood. The gene calls are TRBV12-3 or TRBV12-4 and TRBJ2-5; D is uncertain. The CDR3 region has the DNA TGTGCCAGCATCCCCTCTTGGGGAGAGACCCAGTACTTC. As protein: CASIPSWGETQYF.